The 30 T cell receptor beta chains reported below all come from one sample, sequenced in a study of T cell responses to AZD1222 COVID-19 vaccine. Some clones are missing from TCRdb's copy, which holds only in-frame ones; the method was immunoSEQ multiplex PCR. The sample includes about 68,000 clones, roughly 90% of them seen just once. Sequencing used peripheral blood, obtained on day 0 of AZD1222 vaccination. The receptor source for this set is an adult in good health.

The CDR3 is CAGHWGLAGGNCTDTQYF. CDR3 nucleotides: TGTGCCGGTCATTGGGGACTAGCGGGAGGGAATTGCACAGATACGCAGTATTTT. V and J are TRBV21-1 and TRBJ2-3; no DNA check was done on the table's D call, TRBD2. TRBV21-1 is designated a pseudogene. The length of the CDR3 is 18 residues.

V gene TRBV7-8 combines with J gene TRBJ2-3; 9 bases are shared with TRBD1. The CDR3 consists of 18 residues. The V segment lost 1 base and the J segment 4 bases; nucleotides outside the gene matches: 12. CDR1 is SGHVS and CDR2 is FQNEAQ in the germline V gene. Here the CDR3 DNA reads TGTGCCAGCAGCTTAGGGTACGCGCGGACAGGGGCCCCAGATACGCAGTATTTT. It is translated as CASSLGYARTGAPDTQYF.

This clone was seen a single time. The chain has TRBV5-1 and TRBJ2-5; D unclear. The germline V gene has CDR1 SGHRS and CDR2 YFSETQ. Deletions cut 0 bases from V and 1 base from J, with 7 bases between. This CDR3 spans 14 amino acids. In DNA form, the CDR3 reads TGCGCCAGCAGCTTGGTTAGCTCCCAAGAGACCCAGTACTTC. Translating it yields CASSLVSSQETQYF.

The chain joins TRBV19 to TRBJ2-1, with a weak D call TRBD2 (6 bases). Deletions cut 10 bases from V and 12 bases from J, with 22 bases between. CDR3 length equals 13 residues. The germline CDR1 and CDR2 sequences are LNHDA and SQIVND (reference sequence). CDR3 nucleotide sequence: TGTGCCACTTCCGGGACTGTAGGGTCCGGGCAGTTCTTC. The encoded protein is CATSGTVGSGQFF. Together with reference TRBV19 and TRBJ2-1, the CDR3 gives the full variable domain: DGGITQSPKYLFRKEGQNVTLSCEQNLNHDAMYWYRQDPGQGLRLIYYSQIVNDFQKGDIAEGYSVSREKKESFPLTVTSAQKNPTAFYLCATSGTVGSGQFFGPGTRLTVL.

The J gene is TRBJ1-1, the V gene TRBV19; possible D gene TRBD1, 6 bases. Deletions cut 4 bases from V and 2 bases from J, with 20 bases between. In germline, CDR1 is LNHDA, CDR2 SQIVND (reference sequence). This CDR3 is 17 amino acids long. The CDR3 DNA sequence: TGTGCCAGTAGTACCCTACAGGGCTGGCCCTCAAACACTGAAGCTTTCTTT. This codes for CASSTLQGWPSNTEAFF.

The rearrangement joins TRBV7-8 to TRBJ2-7, with 9 positions matching TRBD1. The CDR3 has 15 amino acids. Trimming removed 4 bases from V and 4 bases from J; junction bases left unmatched: 8. Germline values: CDR1 SGHVS, CDR2 FQNEAQ. The CDR3 DNA sequence: TGTGCCAGCAGCTCCACCGGACAGGGGTTATACGAGCAGTACTTC. Its protein is CASSSTGQGLYEQYF.

This clone was seen once. CDR3 nucleotide sequence: TGTGCCAGCAACAAAAGGGACAGGGGAGGGGGCACTGAAGCTTTCTTT. Translated, it gives CASNKRDRGGGTEAFF. The chain is built from TRBV2 and TRBJ1-1; TRBD1 agrees at 10 bases. The length of the CDR3 is 16 residues. Per germline, CDR1 SNHLY and CDR2 FYNNEI. Unmatched junction bases numbered 12, after V lost 7 bases and J lost 4 bases.

The rearrangement joins TRBV27 to TRBJ1-4; D might be TRBD1 (6 bases). Germline V gene sequence: CDR1 MNHEY, CDR2 SMNVEV (reference sequence). Trimming removed 3 bases from V and 8 bases from J, with 13 bases in between. CDR3 size: 14 residues. The CDR3 DNA reads as TGTGCCAGCAGTTTTGGCCTCCAGGGGGAAAAACTGTTTTTT. This codes for CASSFGLQGEKLFF.

This clone has just a few counts. The chain's CDR3 is CASEERSTDTQYF. The DNA for the CDR3 is TGTGCCAGCGAAGAACGCAGCACAGATACGCAGTATTTT. This rearrangement joins TRBV28 to TRBJ2-3, with unresolved D. The CDR3 extends over 13 amino acids. V was pared by 8 bases and J by 0 bases, with 9 bases between. In germline, CDR1 is MDHEN, CDR2 SYDVKM.

The chain joins TRBV7-6 to TRBJ2-6; TRBD2 matches 7 bases. CDR3 size: 19 residues. CDR1 and CDR2 from the germline V gene are SGHVS and FNYEAQ. J gave up 0 bases and V 1 base, and 9 bases lay outside the gene matches. The CDR3 DNA reads TGTGCCAGCAGCTTAGTTCTCGCGGGACTACCCTCTGGGGCCAACGTCCTGACTTTC. Translated, it gives CASSLVLAGLPSGANVLTF. Full variable domain (missing parts from reference TRBV7-6 and TRBJ2-6): GAGVSQSPRYKVTKRGQDVALRCDPISGHVSLYWYRQALGQGPEFLTYFNYEAQQDKSGLPNDRFSAERPEGSISTLTIQRTEQRDSAMYRCASSLVLAGLPSGANVLTFGAGSRLTVL.

The chain employs TRBV24-1 and TRBJ2-7, with D possibly being TRBD1 (5 bases). The CDR3 is 15 amino acids. The V gene lost 1 base and the J gene lost 0 bases, with 9 bases spanning the gap. Germline values: CDR1 KGHDR, CDR2 SFDVKD. The CDR3 nucleotides read TGTGCCACCAGTGATTTTAGGGGCGGCTCCTACGAGCAGTACTTC. This encodes CATSDFRGGSYEQYF.

This clone has more than one count but fewer than ten. The rearrangement links TRBV18 to TRBJ2-1; maybe TRBD2 (6 bases). V lost 1 base to trimming and J lost 4 bases, with 8 bases between them. Per the germline V gene, CDR1 is KGHSH and CDR2 is LQKENI. The CDR3 consists of 14 residues. Written as DNA, the CDR3 is TGTGCCAGCTCACCACGACTAGAGTACAATGAGCAGTTCTTC. It specifies CASSPRLEYNEQFF.

The genes are TRBV18 and TRBJ1-2, with D uncertain. The germline gives CDR1 KGHSH, CDR2 LQKENI. V dropped 2 bases and J dropped 0 bases, with 10 bases sitting between them. This CDR3 comprises 15 residues. CDR3 region: CASSPIASPNYGYTF. The CDR3 nucleotides are TGTGCCAGCTCACCAATAGCGAGCCCTAACTATGGCTACACCTTC.

This chain links TRBV6-5 with TRBJ1-2; the D gene is possibly TRBD1 (6 bases). Germline V gene lookup returns CDR1 MNHEY and CDR2 SVGAGI. The CDR3 sequence is 15 residues long. V lost 10 bases and J 4 bases, leaving 22 bases between the germline ends. Here the CDR3 DNA reads TGTGCCACGGCCGGGGGGGCATCGTCATCCTATGGCTACACCTTC. Translating it yields CATAGGASSSYGYTF.

This clone was observed once. The rearrangement links TRBV6-5 to TRBJ2-7; TRBD2 aligns across 9 bases. The CDR3 sequence is 14 residues long. Trimming took 7 bases from V and 7 from J; bases not matched to a gene: 11. Germline V gene sequence: CDR1 MNHEY, CDR2 SVGAGI. The CDR3 protein is CASTSGRSLGEQYF. The CDR3 DNA follows: TGTGCCAGCACAAGCGGGAGGAGTCTAGGAGAGCAGTACTTC.

The chain uses TRBV6-6 and TRBJ1-2, with a tentative D call TRBD1 (6 bases). The germline V gene encodes CDR1 MNHNY and CDR2 SVGAGI (reference sequence). The CDR3 covers 15 residues. With 6 bases removed from V and 4 bases from J, the gap between germline ends came to 18 bases. CDR3 protein: CASSKGTPTSYGYTF. CDR3 coding DNA: TGTGCCAGCAGCAAAGGGACACCGACTTCCTATGGCTACACCTTC.

The genes are TRBV4-3 and TRBJ1-2; D is unclear. From germline, CDR1 is LGHNA and CDR2 YSLEER. The CDR3 covers 13 residues. Trimming left V 1 base short and J 2 bases short, with 5 bases between. The CDR3 DNA sequence: TGCGCCAGCAGCCAAGCCAAAAACTATGGCTACACCTTC. Protein product: CASSQAKNYGYTF.

The genes are TRBV28 and TRBJ1-6; 10 nucleotides align to TRBD1. Trimming removed 4 bases from V and 10 bases from J; junction bases left unmatched: 7. CDR1 and CDR2 from the germline V gene are MDHEN and SYDVKM. CDR3 length: 15 amino acids. For the CDR3, the DNA is TGTGCCAGCAGTTCTGGACAGGGGGTAACGTCACCCCTCCACTTT. Its protein product is CASSSGQGVTSPLHF.

The CDR3 coding sequence is TGTGCCAGCAGCTCCGGGACAGTTAATTCACCCCTCCACTTT. Residues: CASSSGTVNSPLHF. The chain is built from TRBV5-4 and TRBJ1-6; TRBD1 matches at 7 bases. The germline CDR1 and CDR2 sequences are SGHNT and YYREEE (reference sequence). V lost 3 bases to trimming and J lost 6 bases; unmatched junction nucleotides: 3. The CDR3 is 14 residues long.

This rearrangement joins TRBV5-4 to TRBJ1-5; a weak D match, TRBD1 (6 bases). Germline CDR1 is SGHNT and CDR2 is YYREEE (reference sequence). This CDR3 region has 16 residues. With 6 bases removed from V and 4 bases from J, the gap between germline ends came to 20 bases. CDR3 in DNA: TGTGCCAGCACTAGTATCCGGGGGGGCGGGAATCAGCCCCAGCATTTT. Its protein product is CASTSIRGGGNQPQHF.

The chain couples TRBV5-1 to TRBJ2-5; TRBD1 or TRBD2 may be the D gene (5 bases each). The V end was cut by 1 base, the J end by 1 base, with 8 bases between. Germline V gives CDR1 SGHRS, CDR2 YFSETQ. CDR3 length equals 14 residues. CDR3 coding DNA: TGCGCCAGCAGCTTGTTTGGGGGCCAAGAGACCCAGTACTTC. Encoded protein: CASSLFGGQETQYF. The whole variable domain, filled in from reference TRBV5-1 and TRBJ2-5, reads KAGVTQTPRYLIKTRGQQVTLSCSPISGHRSVSWYQQTPGQGLQFLFEYFSETQRNKGNFPGRFSGRQFSNSRSEMNVSTLELGDSALYLCASSLFGGQETQYFGPGTRLLVL.

V and J are TRBV4-2 and TRBJ2-4; D ambiguous. V was pared by 4 bases and J by 0 bases, with 13 bases between. The CDR3 covers 16 residues. Germline V gives CDR1 LGHNA, CDR2 YNFKEQ. The chain's CDR3 is CASSPSSSRAKNIQYF. CDR3 bases: TGTGCCAGCAGCCCCTCATCATCGCGAGCCAAAAACATTCAGTACTTC.

The CDR3: CASSPRSTGYTGELFF. CDR3 bases: TGTGCCAGCTCACCACGGTCAACGGGATACACCGGGGAGCTGTTTTTT. The V gene is TRBV18, the J gene TRBJ2-2; D possibly corresponds to TRBD2 (5 bases). The germline V gene encodes CDR1 KGHSH and CDR2 LQKENI. V was shortened by 1 base and J by 3 bases, with 12 bases between the two germline ends. The CDR3 totals 16 residues.

This clone is a singleton in its sample. The chain combines TRBV18 with TRBJ2-7; the match to TRBD1 covers 10 bases. The V and J ends lost 3 bases and 2 bases, in that order; junction bases with no gene match: 1. This CDR3 contains 14 residues. Germline V lookup: CDR1 KGHSH, CDR2 LQKENI. The CDR3 loop reads CASSPGQGPYEQYF. The CDR3 nucleotides read TGTGCCAGCTCACCGGGACAGGGGCCCTACGAGCAGTACTTC.

The rearrangement joins TRBV19 to TRBJ2-7, with 12 bases that match TRBD2. Germline CDR1 LNHDA, CDR2 SQIVND (reference sequence). The trim removed 10 bases at V and 2 bases at J, leaving 6 bases unmatched. The CDR3 runs 14 residues. CDR3 DNA: TGTGCCACCTCTCTAGCGGGAGGGGCCTACGAGCAGTACTTC. This translates into CATSLAGGAYEQYF. The full variable domain, with the rest looked up from reference TRBV19 and TRBJ2-7, is DGGITQSPKYLFRKEGQNVTLSCEQNLNHDAMYWYRQDPGQGLRLIYYSQIVNDFQKGDIAEGYSVSREKKESFPLTVTSAQKNPTAFYLCATSLAGGAYEQYFGPGTRLTVT.

This clone was detected a few times. V gene TRBV4-1 combines with J gene TRBJ2-7; TRBD1 might be the D (5 bases). V dropped 0 bases and J dropped 4 bases, with 19 bases sitting between them. Germline V gene data show CDR1 as MGHRA and CDR2 as YSYEKL. This CDR3 is 17 amino acids long. This CDR3 is CASSQDGLGHLTYEQYF. The CDR3 region has the DNA TGCGCCAGCAGCCAAGACGGTCTCGGACATCTCACGTACGAGCAGTACTTC.

The CDR3, as DNA: TGTGCCAGCAGCGAAAGGGGGCCCAAAACGGCCCATGGCTTGAACACTGAAGCTTTCTTT. Amino acid sequence: CASSERGPKTAHGLNTEAFF. J is TRBJ1-1 and V is TRBV7-3; 7 positions agree with TRBD1. Germline V gene data show CDR1 as SGHTA and CDR2 as FQGTGA. This CDR3 spans 20 amino acids. V trimming: 5 bases; J trimming: 0 bases; junction bases outside the gene matches: 21.

The chain combines TRBV7-8 with TRBJ2-5, with D uncertain. Trimming cost V 4 bases and J 2 bases, with 17 bases left between them. CDR1 SGHVS and CDR2 FQNEAQ come from the germline V gene. The CDR3 runs to 16 residues. The CDR3 spells CASSSLRAARQETQYF. The CDR3, as DNA: TGTGCCAGCAGCTCGCTCCGGGCAGCAAGACAAGAGACCCAGTACTTC.

The rearrangement uses TRBV2 and TRBJ2-2; D might be TRBD1 (6 bases). Germline-derived CDR1 and CDR2 are SNHLY and FYNNEI. The CDR3 loop spans 15 amino acids. Trimming removed 6 bases at V and 1 base at J, with 12 bases between. In DNA, the CDR3 is TGTGCCAGCAGGGGGACAATCCAGAACACCGGGGAGCTGTTTTTT. Encoded protein: CASRGTIQNTGELFF.

This clone was counted once. The rearrangement uses TRBV27 and TRBJ2-1; maybe TRBD2 (5 bases). The ends were cut back, 1 base at V and 0 bases at J, with 10 bases in the middle. This CDR3 contains 16 residues. Per germline, CDR1 MNHEY and CDR2 SMNVEV (reference sequence). CDR3: CASSLWKRISYNEQFF. For the CDR3, the DNA is TGTGCCAGCAGTTTATGGAAGCGGATCTCCTACAATGAGCAGTTCTTC.